These 27 T cell receptor beta chains came from one sample sequenced in a study of CD4 T cells in relation to SARS-CoV-2 and coronaviruses. Their cognate antigens are unknown. Unexposed donor CD4+ T cells date from about 2011-2018, before the COVID-19 pandemic. After nine to ten days of culture, CD4+ T cells were isolated. The repertoire was sequenced with immunoSEQ multiplex PCR; TCRdb's copy has only in-frame clones and lacks some. The repertoire holds some 23,000 clones, approximately 80% seen once, with roughly 22% in the top ten. Sequences were obtained from CD4+ T cells from PBMCs, cultured in vitro. The receptors come from a human donor in good health.

J is TRBJ2-7 and V is TRBV3-1 (or the pseudogene TRBV3-2); 11 bases fit TRBD1. The germline CDR1 and CDR2 sequences are LGHDT and YNNKEL (reference sequence). The CDR3 runs 15 residues. Unmatched junction bases numbered 9, after V lost 6 bases and J lost 5 bases. Written as DNA, the CDR3 is TGTGCCAGCAGGCACACGGGACAGGGGGTCCACGAGCAGTACTTC. As protein: CASRHTGQGVHEQYF.

The chain couples TRBV4-1 to TRBJ1-6; D unclear. V lost 0 bases to trimming and J lost 0 bases, with 6 bases between them. The CDR3 has 16 amino acids. Germline V gene sequence: CDR1 MGHRA, CDR2 YSYEKL. The CDR3 here is CASSQERASYNSPLHF. DNA of the CDR3: TGCGCCAGCAGCCAAGAGAGGGCCTCCTATAATTCACCCCTCCACTTT.

The rearrangement joins TRBV6-2 or TRBV6-3 to TRBJ2-5; 9 bases fit TRBD1. V trimming: 0 bases; J trimming: 2 bases; junction bases outside the gene matches: 4. Germline V gene data show CDR1 as MNHEY and CDR2 as SVGEGT. The CDR3 length is 16 residues. CDR3 loop: CASSYSGGQGQETQYF. The DNA of the CDR3 is TGTGCCAGCAGTTACTCCGGCGGACAGGGGCAAGAGACCCAGTACTTC.

The chain couples TRBV7-2 to TRBJ1-5, with D tentatively TRBD1 (6 bases). Germline V lookup: CDR1 SGHTA, CDR2 FQGNSA. The germline V and J ends were trimmed by 0 bases and 0 bases, with 9 bases remaining between them. CDR3 length: 16 residues. The CDR3 protein is CASSLAGGYSNQPQHF. CDR3 bases: TGTGCCAGCAGCTTAGCGGGGGGCTATAGCAATCAGCCCCAGCATTTT.

The chain uses TRBV6-5 and TRBJ2-1; a possible D gene is TRBD2 (5 bases). The V gene lost 2 bases and the J gene lost 0 bases, with 8 bases spanning the gap. The CDR3 consists of 15 residues. Germline CDR1 reads MNHEY; CDR2 reads SVGAGI. The CDR3 DNA sequence: TGTGCCAGCAGTTACGGAGCGGACTCCTACAATGAGCAGTTCTTC. As protein: CASSYGADSYNEQFF.

This clone occurred once. This chain connects TRBV30 to TRBJ2-1; no clear D. CDR1 and CDR2 (germline): GTSNPN, SVGIG (reference sequence). The CDR3 is made up of 11 amino acids. The V end lost 7 bases, the J end lost 6 bases, and 10 bases lay between the germline ends. The CDR3 bases are TGTGCCTACGCGACACGCAATGAGCAGTTCTTC. The encoded protein is CAYATRNEQFF.

This chain joins TRBV7-9 and TRBJ2-7, with a weak D call TRBD2 (5 bases). Germline CDR1 and CDR2: SEHNR and FQNEAQ (reference sequence). V lost 3 bases, J lost 2 bases, and 8 bases lay in between. The CDR3 contains 13 residues. The CDR3 DNA sequence: TGTGCCAGCAGCTTGGACGGGACCTACGAGCAGTACTTC. This sequence encodes CASSLDGTYEQYF.

J is TRBJ2-6 and V is TRBV10-3; D may match TRBD1 or TRBD2 (5 bases each). Germline CDR1 ENHRY, CDR2 SYGVKD. The CDR3 covers 19 residues. Trimming left V 0 bases short and J 0 bases short, with 15 bases between. CDR3 sequence (DNA): TGTGCCATCAGTGAGTCGAATCGGGACGGATACTCTGGGGCCAACGTCCTGACTTTC. Amino acid sequence: CAISESNRDGYSGANVLTF.

Only a few counts were recorded for this clone. The chain uses TRBV9 and TRBJ2-2, with D unclear. The ends were cut back, 1 base at V and 0 bases at J, with 13 bases in the middle. CDR3 length equals 17 residues. CDR1 is SGDLS, CDR2 YYNGEE, per germline. The CDR3 DNA reads as TGTGCCAGCAGCGTATTAGGGCACACCGCGAACACCGGGGAGCTGTTTTTT. Translating gives CASSVLGHTANTGELFF.

The rearrangement links TRBV6-5 to TRBJ2-5, with TRBD2 matching 10 bases. Trimming took 0 bases from V and 5 from J; bases not matched to a gene: 6. The germline CDR1 and CDR2 sequences are MNHEY and SVGAGI. This CDR3 has 16 amino acids. CDR3 loop: CASSYSMGSGRETQYF. The CDR3 DNA reads as TGTGCCAGCAGTTACTCGATGGGTAGCGGGAGGGAGACCCAGTACTTC.

CDR3 DNA: TGTGCCTGGAGTGTACGGGCAGATGGCTACACCTTC. It codes for CAWSVRADGYTF. The chain links TRBV30 to TRBJ1-2; unclear D gene. The CDR3 spans 12 residues. Germline CDR1 is GTSNPN and CDR2 is SVGIG (reference sequence). The V and J ends lost 0 bases and 6 bases respectively, with 8 bases between them.

The chain carries TRBV23-1 and TRBJ1-4; D is possibly TRBD1 (6 bases). TRBV23-1 is annotated as an ORF whose role is uncertain. Deletions cut 4 bases from V and 3 bases from J, with 9 bases between. CDR3 size: 14 residues. The CDR3 DNA reads TGCGCCAGCAGTCTTAGACAGGCTAATGAAAAACTGTTTTTT. The encoded protein is CASSLRQANEKLFF.

The CDR3 sequence: CASSTLQGVTEAFF. The CDR3 DNA is TGTGCCAGTAGTACTTTACAGGGAGTCACTGAAGCTTTCTTT. This chain links TRBV19 with TRBJ1-1; D may be TRBD1 (6 bases). Germline assignment: CDR1 LNHDA and CDR2 SQIVND (reference sequence). Trimming removed 4 bases from V and 4 bases from J, with 13 bases in between. The CDR3 length is 14 residues.

This clone was counted between two and nine times. The rearrangement joins TRBV2 to TRBJ1-5; TRBD1 is a possible D gene (6 bases). Between the trimmed V and J ends, which lost 6 bases and 3 bases, there was a span of 15 bases. Germline values: CDR1 SNHLY, CDR2 FYNNEI. The CDR3 totals 15 residues. The DNA for the CDR3 is TGTGCCAGCAGGGCGACAGGTTTGCTCAATCAGCCCCAGCATTTT. It codes for CASRATGLLNQPQHF.

The chain uses TRBV18 and TRBJ1-2; D gene ambiguous. The CDR3 totals 12 residues. The germline gives CDR1 KGHSH, CDR2 LQKENI. V lost 3 bases and J 6 bases, leaving 8 bases between the germline ends. In DNA form, the CDR3 reads TGTGCCAGCTCACCTAATCAAGATGGCTACACCTTC. Amino acids: CASSPNQDGYTF.

The chain uses TRBV29-1 and TRBJ2-7, with D maybe TRBD1 (5 bases). The CDR3 runs 11 residues. Per germline, CDR1 SQVTM and CDR2 ANQGSEA. Trimming took 5 bases from V and 3 from J, leaving 8 bases between them. CDR3 in amino acids: CSVQGLYEQYF. The CDR3 DNA reads as TGCAGCGTTCAGGGTCTCTACGAGCAGTACTTC.

This clone turned up a few times. V and J are TRBV3-1 (or the pseudogene TRBV3-2) and TRBJ1-1; D ambiguous. The CDR3 spans 13 residues. Germline CDR1 is LGHDT and CDR2 is YNNKEL (reference sequence). Between the trimmed V and J ends, which lost 3 bases and 5 bases, there was a span of 10 bases. The DNA of the CDR3 is TGTGCCAGCAGCCACGGTGTGTGGACTGAAGCTTTCTTT. It yields the protein CASSHGVWTEAFF.

The chain couples TRBV10-3 to TRBJ1-5, with D hard to call. Germline CDR1 and CDR2: ENHRY and SYGVKD. The length of the CDR3 is 12 residues. The V end was cut by 7 bases, the J end by 5 bases, with 9 bases between. The CDR3 region is CAIKSDDQPQHF. The CDR3 DNA reads TGTGCCATCAAATCCGATGATCAGCCCCAGCATTTT.

The chain links TRBV3-1 (or the pseudogene TRBV3-2) to TRBJ1-1, with a weak D call TRBD1 (5 bases). Trimming stripped 4 bases from V and 3 bases from J, with 15 bases between. The CDR3 has 15 amino acids. Germline values: CDR1 LGHDT, CDR2 YNNKEL (reference sequence). CDR3 sequence reads: CASSPQGGKDTEAFF. CDR3 nucleotide sequence: TGTGCCAGCAGCCCCCAGGGCGGAAAGGACACTGAAGCTTTCTTT.

In this sample, this clone turned up once. CDR3 loop: CASSQQRLRTEAFF. The CDR3 DNA reads as TGTGCCAGCAGCCAACAAAGACTGAGAACTGAAGCTTTCTTT. V gene TRBV6-5 combines with J gene TRBJ1-1; D remains ambiguous. The length of the CDR3 is 14 residues. Germline-derived CDR1 and CDR2 are MNHEY and SVGAGI. V lost 6 bases to trimming and J lost 5 bases, with 16 bases between them.

This chain links TRBV19 with TRBJ2-5, with D unresolved. Trimming removed 7 bases at V and 1 base at J, with 10 bases between. The CDR3 extends over 13 amino acids. CDR1 and CDR2 from the germline V gene are LNHDA and SQIVND (reference sequence). The CDR3 DNA reads as TGTGCCAGTACTGCCCGGCCCCAAGAGACCCAGTACTTC. As protein: CASTARPQETQYF.

The J gene is TRBJ2-6, the V gene TRBV7-2; D is unclear. Per germline, CDR1 SGHTA and CDR2 FQGNSA. The CDR3 is made up of 17 amino acids. Trimming shortened V by 7 bases and J by 0 bases, and 16 bases separated the two germline ends. Here the CDR3 DNA reads TGTGCCAGCACCTACAGCGTACTCCTCTCTGGGGCCAACGTCCTGACTTTC. Protein: CASTYSVLLSGANVLTF.

In nucleotides, the CDR3 is TGTGCCACTACCCCACCGGGTCGAAACGAGCAGTACTTC. Protein sequence: CATTPPGRNEQYF. This chain uses TRBV6-5 with TRBJ2-7; D gene uncertain. The CDR3 totals 13 residues. V gave up 10 bases and J gave up 5 bases, with 18 bases separating them. In germline, CDR1 is MNHEY, CDR2 SVGAGI.

This clone appeared a few times. V and J are TRBV9 and TRBJ2-1; D uncertain. There are 11 residues in the CDR3. The V and J ends lost 0 bases and 6 bases respectively, with 1 base between them. Per germline, CDR1 SGDLS and CDR2 YYNGEE. CDR3: CASSVANEQFF. In nucleotides, the CDR3 is TGTGCCAGCAGCGTAGCCAATGAGCAGTTCTTC.

The chain recombines TRBV9 with TRBJ2-1; tentatively, D is TRBD1 (7 bases). V shed 4 bases and J shed 12 bases, with 29 bases lying between them. Germline V gene sequence: CDR1 SGDLS, CDR2 YYNGEE. The CDR3 is made up of 17 amino acids. The CDR3 here is CASSLPGGTDFNSGQFF. DNA of the CDR3: TGTGCCAGCAGCCTTCCAGGGGGGACCGATTTCAATTCTGGGCAGTTCTTC.

The chain uses TRBV13 and TRBJ1-2; D uncertain. The CDR3 is 10 residues long. In germline, CDR1 is PRHDT, CDR2 FYEKMQ (reference sequence). V lost 8 bases, J lost 7 bases, and 8 bases lay in between. The CDR3 spells CASGTVGYTF. The CDR3 region has the DNA TGTGCCAGCGGCACCGTTGGCTACACCTTC.

The J gene is TRBJ2-2, the V gene TRBV7-9; 10 bases are a match to TRBD2. After removal of 3 bases from V and 5 bases from J, the junction contained 3 bases not matched to a gene. Per germline, CDR1 SEHNR and CDR2 FQNEAQ (reference sequence). This CDR3 comprises 15 residues. The CDR3 nucleotides are TGTGCCAGCAGCTTGGCTAGCGGGAGTACCGGGGAGCTGTTTTTT. Amino acid sequence: CASSLASGSTGELFF.